This T cell receptor (beta chain) comes out of a study of post-analysis software for immune sequencing data. At the level of the study: Disease trajectories encompassed relapsing-remitting, secondary progressive and progressive-relapsing multiple sclerosis.

Notes on this clonotype: Its antigen is unknown.

Unique molecular identifiers featured in each of the TCR beta cDNA libraries. The T cell input of about 0.85 to 10 million gave 400,000 to 500,000 cDNA molecules. TCRdb processed the PCR reads anew with MiXCR; each CDR3 protein has one entry. This table has about 820,000 distinct CDR3 sequences, under 70% appearing once. In germline, CDR1 is SGHTA, CDR2 FQGNSA. The CDR3 sequence is 14 residues long. Trimming shortened V by 3 bases and J by 2 bases, and 10 bases separated the two germline ends. Study-wide results and caveats: Clustering by F measure revealed strong co-clustering among samples prepared together in one batch. Patients used about five TRBV segments, including TRBV5-6, TRBV5-1 and TRBV20-1, more often than controls. Compared with controls, patients showed significantly lower normalized Chao1 diversity.

The source is a girl aged 5-17 years with multiple sclerosis. The V call is TRBV7-2, the J call TRBJ2-5, with D unclear. The material sequenced was blood. The CDR3 nucleotides read TGTGCCAGCAGCTTCGGATTAGGACAAGAGACCCAGTACTTC. Translation: CASSFGLGQETQYF.